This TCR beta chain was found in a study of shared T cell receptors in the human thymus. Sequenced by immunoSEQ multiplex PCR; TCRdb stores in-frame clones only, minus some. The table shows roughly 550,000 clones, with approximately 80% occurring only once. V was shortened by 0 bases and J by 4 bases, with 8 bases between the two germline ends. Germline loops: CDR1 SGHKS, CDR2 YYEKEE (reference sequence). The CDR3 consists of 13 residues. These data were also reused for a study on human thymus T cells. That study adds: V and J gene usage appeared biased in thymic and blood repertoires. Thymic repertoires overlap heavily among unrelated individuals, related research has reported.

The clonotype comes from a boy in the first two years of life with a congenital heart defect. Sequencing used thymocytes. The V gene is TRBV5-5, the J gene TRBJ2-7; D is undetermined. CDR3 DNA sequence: TGTGCCAGCAGCTTGGGCAAGCTATACGAGCAGTACTTC. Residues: CASSLGKLYEQYF.